This TCR beta chain was sequenced for a study of T cells in Graves' hyperthyroidism and ophthalmopathy. Whole-study findings and limits: Most thyroid clonotypes that were expanded above 0.001 also turned up in blood. Progression to ophthalmopathy was predicted a median of 6.5 months early. Ophthalmopathy was distinguished from stable hyperthyroidism by 13 V-J signatures.

This clonotype was observed at least ten times. The antigen remains unidentified. Amplified regions were TCR beta CDR3 sequences from RNA transcripts. The HTBI set primed first-round TCR CDR3 RT-PCR. TCRdb redid the calling of the multiplex PCR reads with MiXCR, one entry per CDR3 protein. The sample lists roughly 500,000 distinct CDR3 sequences, roughly 46% occurring once. This TCR came from an adult woman with Graves' disease, either hyperthyroidism or ophthalmopathy (not recorded which). Specimen: peripheral blood or thyroid tissue (not recorded which).

The CDR3 coding sequence is TGTGCCAGCACCGGGTGGCTAGCGGGAAACGAGCAGTACTTC. It translates to CASTGWLAGNEQYF. The genes are TRBV11-2 and TRBJ2-7; 9 bases are shared with TRBD2. The germline CDR1 and CDR2 sequences are SGHAT and FQNNGV. The J segment lost 5 bases and the V segment lost 7 bases, leaving 9 bases of the junction unmatched. The CDR3 sequence is 14 residues long.